This TCR beta chain was captured in a study of T cell repertoires in cytomegalovirus infection. Across the study: Both a matching HLA type and CMV infection were indicated by public TCR beta signatures.

In regard to this clonotype: Its antigen is not identified. Since a much larger clone is just one base distant, this may be a read error.

Study-level results: Totalled public TCR beta family frequency picked out people who carried CMV plus the relevant HLA. The ex vivo response showed dominance by HLA-C-restricted CMV-specific TCR beta clonotypes.

TCRdb re-called the reads through MiXCR, storing one row per CDR3 protein. This table holds about 440,000 distinct CDR3 sequences, approximately 32% found once. The source material was PBMCs. This clonotype originated in a human donor in good health (CMV status not recorded). Some clones in this sample may be carry-over from other donors' samples.

Here the CDR3 reads CASSSHRDRNTEALF. CDR3 in DNA: TGTGCCAGCAGTTCGCACCGGGACAGGAACACTGAAGCTTTGTTT. This chain links TRBV12-3 or TRBV12-4 with TRBJ1-1; TRBD1 agrees at 8 bases. This CDR3 is 15 amino acids long.